The clone carrying this TCR beta chain was seen only once. The data originate from a study of control samples from healthy donors and cancer patients. This CDR3 spans 15 amino acids. V was trimmed by 4 bases and J by 0 bases, leaving 10 bases between them. Looked up from germline, CDR1 is MDHEN and CDR2 is SYDVKM. The data were produced by immunoSEQ multiplex PCR, yet TCRdb's version contains in-frame clones alone and is incomplete. The data hold 100,000 or so clones, with approximately 90% observed a single time. This chain links TRBV28 with TRBJ1-3; possible D gene TRBD1, 5 bases. The TCR was taken from a woman aged 25 to 45 in good health. The sequencing sample was made of blood. CDR3 in amino acids: CASSSIGHSGNTIYF. CDR3 in DNA: TGTGCCAGCAGTTCGATCGGACACTCTGGAAACACCATATATTTT.